The present T cell receptor beta chain was sequenced within a study of blood T cell repertoires in COVID-19. Here immunoSEQ multiplex PCR was the method, and the copy in TCRdb shows in-frame clones only, minus some. The table has about 350,000 clones, about 90% seen once. Germline V gene lookup returns CDR1 SEHNR and CDR2 FQNEAQ (reference sequence). This CDR3 is 13 amino acids long. Trimming took 5 bases from V and 4 from J, leaving 11 bases between them. The receptor comes from a woman aged 30 to 39 who had recovered from COVID-19. Sequencing input: PBMCs or T cells enriched from blood (not recorded which). This chain connects TRBV7-9 to TRBJ1-2; perhaps TRBD1 as D (5 bases). CDR3 loop: CASSQGALYGYTF. CDR3 nucleotide sequence: TGTGCCAGCAGCCAAGGGGCCCTCTATGGCTACACCTTC.